The 8 T cell receptor beta chains below all came from one sample that was sequenced in a study of Ad26.COV2.S vaccination and SARS-CoV-2 variants. The repertoire was sequenced with immunoSEQ multiplex PCR; TCRdb's copy has only in-frame clones and lacks some. The data hold 45,000 or so clones, with about 83% observed a single time. The input for sequencing was peripheral blood, taken after recovery from COVID-19. The origin of the receptors is a human donor who had recovered from COVID-19.

V gene TRBV5-6 combines with J gene TRBJ1-1; 8 positions match TRBD1. CDR1 SGHDT and CDR2 YYEEEE come from the germline V gene. V was pared by 4 bases and J by 3 bases, with 11 bases of the junction left unmatched. The CDR3 has 16 residues. The CDR3, as DNA: TGTGCCAGCAGCGGTCGGACAGGGAGGATAGACACTGAAGCTTTCTTT. This encodes CASSGRTGRIDTEAFF.

The chain recombines TRBV2 with TRBJ2-3; no clear D gene. The CDR3 length is 12 residues. Trimming left V 6 bases short and J 0 bases short, with 4 bases between. CDR1 is SNHLY, CDR2 FYNNEI, per germline. The CDR3 bases are TGTGCCAGCAGGGGGAGCACAGATACGCAGTATTTT. Its translation: CASRGSTDTQYF.

The chain uses TRBV11-2 and TRBJ1-1; unclear D gene. Trimming left V 5 bases short and J 1 base short, with 11 bases between. CDR3 length: 14 residues. The germline gives CDR1 SGHAT, CDR2 FQNNGV. The CDR3 region is CASSLGVWNTEAFF. The CDR3, as DNA: TGTGCCAGCAGCCTCGGAGTTTGGAACACTGAAGCTTTCTTT.

The chain has TRBV6-5 and TRBJ1-6; 10 bases fit TRBD1. The CDR3 has 14 amino acids. CDR1 MNHEY and CDR2 SVGAGI come from the germline V gene. The V gene end was trimmed by 6 bases and the J gene end by 9 bases; junction bases not matched to a gene: 5. The CDR3 is CASRGRQGASPLHF. CDR3 nucleotide sequence: TGTGCCAGCAGGGGTCGACAGGGGGCTTCACCCCTCCACTTT.

CDR3 in DNA: TGTGCCAGCAGTGGGGTGCGGGCTCCTGTATATGAAAAACTGTTTTTT. Its protein product is CASSGVRAPVYEKLFF. The V call is TRBV2, the J call TRBJ1-4; D not resolved. CDR3 length: 16 residues. Germline assignment: CDR1 SNHLY and CDR2 FYNNEI. V was cut by 4 bases and J by 6 bases, with 18 bases left in between. Using reference TRBV2 and TRBJ1-4 for the parts outside the CDR3, the full variable domain is EPEVTQTPSHQVTQMGQEVILRCVPISNHLYFYWYRQILGQKVEFLVSFYNNEISEKSEIFDDQFSVERPDGSNFTLKIRSTKLEDSAMYFCASSGVRAPVYEKLFFGSGTQLSVL.

The genes are TRBV4-1 and TRBJ1-3, with unresolved D. CDR1 is MGHRA, CDR2 YSYEKL, per germline. CDR3 size: 15 residues. Between the trimmed V and J ends, which lost 7 bases and 0 bases, there was a span of 13 bases. Here the CDR3 reads CASTLGPTSGNTIYF. CDR3 sequence (DNA): TGCGCCAGCACCCTAGGCCCGACCTCTGGAAACACCATATATTTT.

About this clone itself: The same CDR3 arises from other DNA sequences in this sample as well. This chain uses TRBV6-2 or TRBV6-3 with TRBJ2-7, with 9 bases matching TRBD1. V was pared by 3 bases and J by 2 bases, with 8 bases of the junction left unmatched. The CDR3 extends over 16 amino acids. The germline V gene has CDR1 MNHEY and CDR2 SVGEGT. The CDR3 is CASSYDLRTGAYEQYV. Here the CDR3 DNA reads TGTGCCAGCAGTTATGATCTCAGGACAGGGGCCTACGAGCAGTACGTC.

The rearrangement links TRBV11-2 to TRBJ2-5, with D uncertain. Trimming shortened V by 1 base and J by 5 bases, and 5 bases separated the two germline ends. The CDR3 consists of 12 residues. Per the germline V gene, CDR1 is SGHAT and CDR2 is FQNNGV. CDR3: CASSLVWETQYF. In DNA form, the CDR3 reads TGTGCCAGCAGCTTAGTTTGGGAGACCCAGTACTTC.